These 32 T cell receptor beta chains share one sample of origin, sequenced in a study of sequential checkpoint blockade in melanoma. Clones were read by immunoSEQ multiplex PCR, and TCRdb kept only the in-frame ones, dropping some. The sample contains 2,600 or so clones, 22% of which appear only once. Treatment defined: randomized to nivolumab then ipilimumab (arm A) or the reverse (arm B). Sample: tumor tissue (inferred from file names), taken from a patient given nivolumab and ipilimumab in sequence. These TCRs come from a human donor with melanoma.

This clone was detected only a few times. The rearrangement joins TRBV6-8 to TRBJ1-2; D is possibly TRBD1 (6 bases). CDR3 length equals 14 residues. Germline V CDR1 and CDR2: MNHGY, SAAAGT. The V end was cut by 5 bases, the J end by 7 bases, with 17 bases between. The CDR3 sequence: CASSNLGGAFGYTF. In DNA form, the CDR3 reads TGTGCCAGCAGTAATCTAGGGGGGGCTTTTGGCTACACCTTC.

The CDR3 spells CASIRWGGGNTEAFF. CDR3 nucleotides: TGTGCCAGCATAAGATGGGGGGGTGGGAACACTGAAGCTTTCTTT. V and J are TRBV19 and TRBJ1-1; TRBD1 is a possible D gene (5 bases). With 9 bases removed from V and 1 base from J, the gap between germline ends came to 18 bases. CDR3 length: 15 amino acids. CDR1 and CDR2 (germline): LNHDA, SQIVND (reference sequence).

This clone was seen a few times. V and J are TRBV11-3 and TRBJ2-1, with no clear D. The CDR3 runs 14 residues. In germline, CDR1 is SGHNT, CDR2 YENEEA. The ends were cut back, 3 bases at V and 4 bases at J, with 10 bases in the middle. The CDR3 here is CASSLVSGYNEQFF. CDR3 DNA: TGTGCCAGCAGCTTGGTTTCAGGATACAATGAGCAGTTCTTC. The variable domain in full, with the rest retrieved from reference TRBV11-3 and TRBJ2-1, is EAGVVQSPRYKIIEKKQPVAFWCNPISGHNTLYWYLQNLGQGPELLIRYENEEAVDDSQLPKDRFSAERLKGVDSTLKIQPAELGDSAVYLCASSLVSGYNEQFFGPGTRLTVL.

This clone has more than one count but fewer than ten. V gene TRBV19 combines with J gene TRBJ1-1; no clear D gene. CDR1 and CDR2 from the germline V gene are LNHDA and SQIVND (reference sequence). V lost 5 bases, J lost 1 base, and 8 bases lay in between. The CDR3 has 13 residues. The CDR3 DNA reads as TGTGCCAGTAGTTCCTTACAGAACACTGAAGCTTTCTTT. Translating it yields CASSSLQNTEAFF.

This clone occurred a few times. The V call is TRBV4-1, the J call TRBJ2-7; 9 nucleotides match TRBD2. Germline V gene lookup returns CDR1 MGHRA and CDR2 YSYEKL. The J segment lost 3 bases and the V segment lost 4 bases, leaving 7 bases of the junction unmatched. The length of the CDR3 is 15 residues. The CDR3 is CASSRGSGSFYEQYF. For the CDR3, the DNA is TGCGCCAGCAGCCGAGGTAGCGGGAGTTTCTACGAGCAGTACTTC.

This clone was detected a few times. The chain combines TRBV6-8 with TRBJ2-1, with a possible D match to TRBD2 (5 bases). Trimming left V 6 bases short and J 2 bases short, with 11 bases between. The CDR3 has 14 residues. Germline lookup yields CDR1 MNHGY and CDR2 SAAAGT. The CDR3 spells CASRQLGTYNEQFF. The CDR3, as DNA: TGTGCCAGCAGGCAACTAGGAACCTACAATGAGCAGTTCTTC.

This clone has only a few counts. The V and J genes are TRBV6-8 and TRBJ2-2; 11 bases are shared with TRBD2. This CDR3 comprises 18 residues. J gave up 1 base and V 0 bases, and 4 bases lay outside the gene matches. The germline V gene has CDR1 MNHGY and CDR2 SAAAGT. CDR3 bases: TGTGCCAGCAGTTACTCAGGACTAGCGGGCCAGAACACCGGGGAGCTGTTTTTT. Its translation is CASSYSGLAGQNTGELFF.

Only a few counts were recorded for this clone. This chain uses TRBV28 with TRBJ2-7; 12 positions match TRBD2. Germline-derived CDR1 and CDR2 are MDHEN and SYDVKM. J lost 3 bases, V lost 4 bases, and 10 bases had no gene match. The CDR3 runs to 17 residues. Here the CDR3 DNA reads TGTGCCAGCAGTTCCCGCCTAGCGGGAGGGCCTAACTACGAGCAGTACTTC. Protein sequence: CASSSRLAGGPNYEQYF. Supplemented by reference TRBV28 and TRBJ2-7, the full variable domain reads DVKVTQSSRYLVKRTGEKVFLECVQDMDHENMFWYRQDPGLGLRLIYFSYDVKMKEKGDIPEGYSVSREKKERFSLILESASTNQTSMYLCASSSRLAGGPNYEQYFGPGTRLTVT.

In this sample, this clone is medium-sized. The chain carries TRBV11-3 and TRBJ1-1; the D gene is possibly TRBD1 (5 bases). Germline loops: CDR1 SGHNT, CDR2 YENEEA. The CDR3 extends over 14 amino acids. V was cut by 1 base and J by 1 base, with 7 bases left in between. The CDR3 loop reads CASSLVGENTEAFF. The CDR3 region has the DNA TGTGCCAGCAGCTTAGTGGGGGAGAACACTGAAGCTTTCTTT.

The chain uses TRBV19 and TRBJ1-6; D might be TRBD1 (5 bases). CDR1 LNHDA and CDR2 SQIVND come from the germline V gene (reference sequence). The V end was cut by 2 bases, the J end by 6 bases, with 11 bases between. The CDR3 has 15 residues. The CDR3 DNA reads TGTGCCAGTAGTATATGGGGGGATGGTAATTCACCCCTCCACTTT. It translates to CASSIWGDGNSPLHF.

This CDR3 is CASSEGSARHTDTQYF. The CDR3 DNA reads TGTGCCAGCAGTGAAGGGTCGGCTCGACACACAGATACGCAGTATTTT. V is TRBV6-7 and J is TRBJ2-3, with no clear D. TRBV6-7 is designated an ORF whose function remains uncertain. This CDR3 region has 16 residues. V dropped 5 bases and J dropped 2 bases, with 17 bases sitting between them.

This clone qualifies as medium-sized. The chain combines TRBV11-3 with TRBJ2-4; 10 nucleotides agree with TRBD2. Per the germline V gene, CDR1 is SGHNT and CDR2 is YENEEA. V lost 5 bases and J lost 1; bases outside the gene matches: 17. The CDR3 totals 20 residues. The CDR3 region is CASSPPGVASGSGAKNIQYF. In DNA form, the CDR3 reads TGTGCCAGCAGCCCCCCGGGCGTGGCTAGCGGGAGTGGGGCCAAAAACATTCAGTACTTC.

This rearrangement joins TRBV28 to TRBJ1-5, with D possibly matching TRBD1 (5 bases). This CDR3 comprises 14 residues. CDR1 MDHEN and CDR2 SYDVKM come from the germline V gene. Trimming shortened V by 4 bases and J by 1 base, and 8 bases separated the two germline ends. Written as DNA, the CDR3 is TGTGCCAGCAGTTGGGGGATAAGCAATCAGCCCCAGCATTTT. It specifies CASSWGISNQPQHF.

This clone appeared a few times. V is TRBV28 and J is TRBJ1-1; TRBD1 is a possible D gene (6 bases). The CDR3 has 15 amino acids. CDR1 and CDR2 (germline): MDHEN, SYDVKM. As DNA, the CDR3 is TGTGATAAGGGGGGGCCGGATCGCATGAACACTGAAGCTTTCTTT. It encodes CDKGGPDRMNTEAFF.

CDR3 loop: CASSLYPLSTAIYEQYF. The CDR3 coding sequence is TGTGCCAGCAGTTTATATCCCCTCTCGACAGCTATCTACGAGCAGTACTTC. The chain couples TRBV28 to TRBJ2-7, with D perhaps matching TRBD1 (5 bases). The CDR3 consists of 17 residues. V lost 1 base and J lost 3, with 19 bases in between. Germline CDR1 reads MDHEN; CDR2 reads SYDVKM.

The chain combines TRBV5-1 with TRBJ1-6, with D perhaps TRBD1 (6 bases). V lost 4 bases and J lost 5, with 13 bases in between. CDR3 length equals 15 residues. The germline V gene has CDR1 SGHRS and CDR2 YFSETQ. CDR3 nucleotide sequence: TGCGCCAGCAGCCCCAGTGGGGGCGATAATTCACCCCTCCACTTT. Amino acids: CASSPSGGDNSPLHF.

V usage is TRBV1 and J usage is TRBJ1-2; the table's D call of TRBD1 was not tested on the DNA. TRBV1 is a recognized pseudogene. This CDR3 comprises 12 residues. CDR3 amino acids: CASSQGTEGYTF. In DNA form, the CDR3 reads TGCGCCAGCAGCCAAGGGACAGAGGGCTACACCTTC.

Only a few counts were recorded for this clone. The J gene is TRBJ2-2, the V gene TRBV18, with 13 bases that match TRBD2. The CDR3 is 15 amino acids. The V and J ends lost 6 bases and 8 bases, in that order; junction bases with no gene match: 6. Germline V gives CDR1 KGHSH, CDR2 LQKENI. In DNA, the CDR3 is TGTGCCAGCTCTCCCGGACTAGCGGGGGAAGGGGAGCTGTTTTTT. This codes for CASSPGLAGEGELFF.

The chain links TRBV18 to TRBJ2-1; 11 bases map to TRBD2. The CDR3 length is 20 residues. CDR1 and CDR2 (germline): KGHSH, LQKENI. V was clipped by 5 bases and J by 4 bases; unmatched bases: 19. In DNA form, the CDR3 reads TGTGCCAGCTCAGCCCTGACTAGCGGGACGGCACCTGCGGCGTACAATGAGCAGTTCTTC. Amino acid sequence: CASSALTSGTAPAAYNEQFF.

As concerns this clone: An end of the junction does not agree with germline; a read error may underlie this. The V and J genes are TRBV29-1 and TRBJ2-1; D possibly corresponds to TRBD1 (5 bases). CDR1 is SQVTM and CDR2 is ANQGSEA in the germline V gene. CDR3 length: 13 residues. The CDR3 region has the DNA TGCAGCGTTGAAGGGGGCAGCCACAATGAACAGTTCTTC. Translated: CSVEGGSHNEQFF.

The chain is built from TRBV11-3 and TRBJ2-7; TRBD1 matches at 7 bases. The trim removed 5 bases at V and 3 bases at J, leaving 7 bases unmatched. The CDR3 spans 14 residues. Germline CDR1 reads SGHNT; CDR2 reads YENEEA. CDR3 DNA sequence: TGTGCCAGCAGCCCATCGACAGGGTTCTACGAGCAGTACTTC. It codes for CASSPSTGFYEQYF. The variable domain in full, with the rest retrieved from reference TRBV11-3 and TRBJ2-7, is EAGVVQSPRYKIIEKKQPVAFWCNPISGHNTLYWYLQNLGQGPELLIRYENEEAVDDSQLPKDRFSAERLKGVDSTLKIQPAELGDSAVYLCASSPSTGFYEQYFGPGTRLTVT.

The chain is built from TRBV5-1 and TRBJ2-1; the match to TRBD2 covers 8 bases. J was trimmed by 1 base and V by 0 bases; bases with no gene match: 3. This CDR3 has 16 residues. The germline gives CDR1 SGHRS, CDR2 YFSETQ. In DNA, the CDR3 is TGCGCCAGCAGCTTGGATCTAGCGGGTTCCTACAATGAGCAGTTCTTC. Protein: CASSLDLAGSYNEQFF.

The chain is built from TRBV6-8 and TRBJ2-5, with 9 bases matching TRBD1. The CDR3 is made up of 17 amino acids. Trimming cost V 1 base and J 7 bases; bases outside gene matches: 13. From germline, CDR1 is MNHGY and CDR2 SAAAGT. The CDR3 loop reads CASSYYLPRTGDWTQYF. CDR3 nucleotides: TGTGCCAGCAGTTACTATTTACCCCGGACAGGGGACTGGACCCAGTACTTC.

The chain joins TRBV5-1 to TRBJ2-1; either TRBD1 or TRBD2 may fit D (6 bases each). The V end lost 2 bases, the J end lost 1 base, and 22 bases lay between the germline ends. CDR3 size: 19 residues. The germline V gene encodes CDR1 SGHRS and CDR2 YFSETQ. This CDR3 reads CASSFQGTLTQISYNEQFF. The CDR3 bases are TGCGCCAGCAGCTTCCAGGGGACTCTTACCCAAATATCCTACAATGAGCAGTTCTTC.

In this sample, this clone turned up a few times. J is TRBJ1-3 and V is TRBV6-8, with TRBD1 as a possible D gene (6 bases). Deletions cut 5 bases from V and 3 bases from J, with 20 bases between. Looked up from germline, CDR1 is MNHGY and CDR2 is SAAAGT. CDR3 length: 17 residues. In nucleotides, the CDR3 is TGTGCCAGCAGTGACTATGGGACATTTGCAGGTGGAAACACCATATATTTT. This sequence encodes CASSDYGTFAGGNTIYF.

This chain joins TRBV5-1 and TRBJ2-2, with TRBD1 matching over 7 bases. V shed 4 bases, J shed 7 bases, and the junction held 7 bases outside the gene matches. CDR1 is SGHRS and CDR2 is YFSETQ in the germline V gene. This CDR3 spans 14 amino acids. The CDR3, as DNA: TGCGCCAGCAGCCTAGGGGGCGCGGTCGGGGAGCTGTTTTTT. This encodes CASSLGGAVGELFF. The variable domain in full, with the rest retrieved from reference TRBV5-1 and TRBJ2-2, is KAGVTQTPRYLIKTRGQQVTLSCSPISGHRSVSWYQQTPGQGLQFLFEYFSETQRNKGNFPGRFSGRQFSNSRSEMNVSTLELGDSALYLCASSLGGAVGELFFGEGSRLTVL.

A few counts support this clone. This sequence joins TRBV6-8 and TRBJ2-3; 10 bases fit TRBD1. V gave up 7 bases and J gave up 5 bases; unmatched junction bases: 9. Germline CDR1 and CDR2: MNHGY and SAAAGT. The CDR3 is made up of 15 amino acids. CDR3 loop: CASTPGQGTGDTQYF. CDR3 bases: TGTGCCAGCACCCCGGGACAGGGGACTGGAGATACGCAGTATTTT.

This clone occurred a few times. The chain recombines TRBV6-8 with TRBJ1-2, with TRBD1 matching over 8 bases. Germline V gene lookup returns CDR1 MNHGY and CDR2 SAAAGT. The CDR3 totals 15 residues. The V gene end was trimmed by 6 bases and the J gene end by 4 bases; junction bases not matched to a gene: 10. The CDR3, as DNA: TGTGCCAGCAGAACCGGACAGGGATCGGCCTATGGCTACACCTTC. Encoded protein: CASRTGQGSAYGYTF.

The chain employs TRBV7-5 and TRBJ2-2; TRBD2 is the table's D call, not checked against the DNA. TRBV7-5 is designated a pseudogene. This CDR3 contains 20 residues. CDR3 loop: CASRGGTSGTPNPNTGELFF. The CDR3 DNA reads TGTGCCAGCAGGGGGGGGACTAGCGGTACCCCAAACCCCAACACCGGGGAGCTGTTTTTT.

V gene TRBV19 combines with J gene TRBJ2-1; TRBD2 is a possible D gene (6 bases). Germline V gene sequence: CDR1 LNHDA, CDR2 SQIVND (reference sequence). Trimming took 6 bases from V and 0 from J, leaving 12 bases between them. This CDR3 is built from 15 residues. CDR3 protein: CASRLAVSSYNEQFF. CDR3 nucleotides: TGTGCCAGTAGGTTAGCGGTGAGCTCCTACAATGAGCAGTTCTTC. Together with reference TRBV19 and TRBJ2-1, the CDR3 gives the full variable domain: DGGITQSPKYLFRKEGQNVTLSCEQNLNHDAMYWYRQDPGQGLRLIYYSQIVNDFQKGDIAEGYSVSREKKESFPLTVTSAQKNPTAFYLCASRLAVSSYNEQFFGPGTRLTVL.

Judged by abundance, this clone is medium-sized (0.01 to 0.1%). The V gene is TRBV6-8, the J gene TRBJ1-2; D is possibly TRBD1 (5 bases). V shed 8 bases and J shed 3 bases, with 16 bases lying between them. The germline gives CDR1 MNHGY, CDR2 SAAAGT. The CDR3 covers 14 residues. The CDR3 reads CASYPFTGHYGYTF. The CDR3 region has the DNA TGTGCCAGCTACCCCTTCACAGGCCACTATGGCTACACCTTC.

By share of the sample, this clone is medium-sized. The chain recombines TRBV18 with TRBJ2-7; D might be TRBD2 (6 bases). This CDR3 is built from 13 residues. In germline, CDR1 is KGHSH, CDR2 LQKENI. The V gene lost 4 bases and the J gene lost 6 bases, with 13 bases spanning the gap. This CDR3 is CASSRDGSGEQYF. CDR3 sequence (DNA): TGTGCCAGCTCACGGGACGGGAGCGGCGAGCAGTACTTC.